Sequencing of this T cell receptor beta chain was carried out in a study of shared clonotypes between healthy human individuals. Study-wide findings and caveats: Sorted-subset samples were not fully sequenced, rarefaction indicated.

TCRdb keeps only in-frame clones here, not all; method: immunoSEQ multiplex PCR. The sample includes about 580,000 clones, 95% to 98% of them seen just once. The CDR3 has 16 residues. The germline CDR1 and CDR2 sequences are SGHAT and FQNNGV. The V end lost 5 bases, the J end lost 4 bases, and 20 bases lay between the germline ends. As for this clone: The antigen is not known.

Positively selected for CCR7, the CD45RO-negative cells used as naive CD8 cells excluded terminally differentiated effector memory CD45RA+ cells. This rearrangement joins TRBV11-2 to TRBJ2-5; possible D gene TRBD1, 6 bases. The sequencing input was naive CD8+ T cells sorted from blood. The sequence was collected from a man aged 25-45 years in good health. For the CDR3, the DNA is TGTGCCAGCAGCCCTAAAGTACAGGGAAGTCGAGAGACCCAGTACTTC. Translation: CASSPKVQGSRETQYF. Combining the CDR3 with reference TRBV11-2 and TRBJ2-5 gives the whole variable domain EAGVAQSPRYKIIEKRQSVAFWCNPISGHATLYWYQQILGQGPKLLIQFQNNGVVDDSQLPKDRFSAERLKGVDSTLKIQPAKLEDSAVYLCASSPKVQGSRETQYFGPGTRLLVL.